This record concerns one T cell receptor (beta chain) sequence. What it binds is unknown. The sample comes from a study of shared clonotypes between healthy human individuals. Clones were sequenced by immunoSEQ multiplex PCR, and TCRdb holds only the in-frame ones, with some missing. The data show about 1.9 million clones, approximately 92% seen once. Cells designated naive CD8 were CD45RO-negative and were positively selected for CCR7, with terminally differentiated effector memory CD45RA+ cells excluded. Study-wide results and limits: Memory subsets generally showed smaller estimated richness than naive subsets did. Clonotype sharing among donors likely depends on sequencing depth. The small donor group covered limited genetic and exposure diversity.

The CDR3 covers 13 residues. Trimming took off 4 bases at V and 4 bases at J, with 11 bases between the two ends. From germline, CDR1 is MNHEY and CDR2 SMNVEV (reference sequence). The V gene is TRBV27, the J gene TRBJ2-7; TRBD1 might be the D (6 bases). Sequencing input: naive CD8+ T cells from PBMCs. The TCR originated in a man between 18 and 35 years old in good health. Some clones in this sample may be carry-over from other donors' samples. The CDR3 here is CASSYHTGYEQYF. The CDR3 DNA follows: TGTGCCAGCAGTTACCACACAGGGTACGAGCAGTACTTC.